These 4 T cell receptor beta chains were sequenced from one sample in a study of preoperative IRX-2 immunotherapy in early breast cancer (dated by TCRdb to the late 2010s). Interpreted using the paper, the treatment or condition label stands for: preoperative locoregional IRX-2 cytokine immunotherapy. The method was the immunoSEQ multiplex PCR assay. TCRdb took over this immuneACCESS table, retaining in-frame rearrangements with V and J assigned. Such tables are incomplete; in checked studies, under half of the missing clones stem from an unresolved V gene, and the remainder is unexplained. A total of 20,000 to 30,000 clones appear in this sample, approximately 80% of them only once. The biggest ten clones account for approximately 1.5% of the sample. Here the sequenced sample was lymph node tissue, taken after IRX-2 immunotherapy. These receptors were collected from a human donor with breast cancer.

The chain has TRBV19 and TRBJ1-1; D is ambiguous. The CDR3 sequence is 15 residues long. Germline lookup yields CDR1 LNHDA and CDR2 SQIVND (reference sequence). Trimming cost V 6 bases and J 2 bases, with 16 bases left between them. The CDR3 here is CASSRGSDYNTEAFF. DNA of the CDR3: TGTGCCAGTAGCCGAGGATCGGACTATAACACTGAAGCTTTCTTT.

This sequence joins TRBV6-8 and TRBJ1-1; tentatively, D is TRBD1 (5 bases). Trimming took off 7 bases at V and 3 bases at J, with 18 bases between the two ends. Germline V gene data show CDR1 as MNHGY and CDR2 as SAAAGT. The CDR3 sequence is 15 residues long. The CDR3 region is CASTLGGTTDTEAFF. Here the CDR3 DNA reads TGTGCCAGCACTCTCGGGGGGACGACGGACACTGAAGCTTTCTTT.

This chain joins TRBV11-3 and TRBJ2-2; 9 bases agree with TRBD1. Germline CDR1 and CDR2: SGHNT and YENEEA. V lost 5 bases, J lost 6 bases, and 7 bases stayed unmatched. The CDR3 length is 15 residues. CDR3 region: CASSPRTGVAGELFF. The CDR3 nucleotides are TGTGCCAGCAGCCCAAGGACAGGGGTGGCCGGGGAGCTGTTTTTT.

The chain couples TRBV23-1 to TRBJ1-5; 7 nucleotides match TRBD1. TRBV23-1 belongs to the ORF category, with a function that is uncertain. The CDR3 sequence is 14 residues long. Trimming took 11 bases from V and 5 from J; bases not matched to a gene: 12. The CDR3 spells CACPADREDQPQHF. CDR3 coding DNA: TGCGCCTGCCCGGCAGACAGGGAAGATCAGCCCCAGCATTTT.